Each of the 30 T cell receptor beta chains below was sequenced from the same sample in a study of vaccination effects on CD4 cells after COVID-19. After less than twelve days in culture, the CD4+ T cells were isolated. Each participant received a vaccine that was either BNT162b2 or mRNA-1273, given as two doses. Their recognized antigens are unknown. Repertoires were generated with immunoSEQ multiplex PCR, while TCRdb's copy carries only in-frame clones and drops some. The sample has about 45,000 clones; just over 70% are singletons. The input for sequencing was CD4+ T cells from PBMCs cultured without peptide, taken after COVID-19 vaccination. The receptors stem from a human donor who received a COVID-19 vaccine.

This clone was detected once. Written as DNA, the CDR3 is TGTGCCAGTAGTATAGGACGCTACATGAAGAACACTGAAGCTTTCTTT. This gives the protein CASSIGRYMKNTEAFF. The gene calls are TRBV19 and TRBJ1-1, with D hard to call. This CDR3 has 16 residues. Looked up from germline, CDR1 is LNHDA and CDR2 is SQIVND (reference sequence). V dropped 1 base and J dropped 1 base, with 13 bases sitting between them.

This clone was seen more than once but under ten times. The chain employs TRBV20-1 and TRBJ2-5; unclear D gene. CDR1 is DFQATT and CDR2 is SNEGSKA in the germline V gene (reference sequence). The CDR3 runs 10 residues. Trimming stripped 3 bases from V and 5 bases from J, with 4 bases between. CDR3 in amino acids: CSASGETQYF. The DNA of the CDR3 is TGCAGTGCTAGTGGGGAGACCCAGTACTTC.

This rearrangement joins TRBV5-1 to TRBJ2-7; weak D call: TRBD2 (5 bases). The CDR3 has 15 residues. V was pared by 0 bases and J by 0 bases, with 10 bases between. CDR1 is SGHRS and CDR2 is YFSETQ in the germline V gene. The CDR3 bases are TGCGCCAGCAGCTTGGGTCAGCGGCCCTCCTACGAGCAGTACTTC. Protein product: CASSLGQRPSYEQYF. Variable domain in full (rest from reference TRBV5-1 and TRBJ2-7): KAGVTQTPRYLIKTRGQQVTLSCSPISGHRSVSWYQQTPGQGLQFLFEYFSETQRNKGNFPGRFSGRQFSNSRSEMNVSTLELGDSALYLCASSLGQRPSYEQYFGPGTRLTVT.

The V and J genes are TRBV6-5 and TRBJ1-2; TRBD1 agrees at 7 bases. The CDR3 loop spans 13 amino acids. The germline CDR1 and CDR2 sequences are MNHEY and SVGAGI. J lost 8 bases, V lost 0 bases, and 3 bases had no gene match. CDR3 nucleotide sequence: TGTGCCAGCAGTTACTCCAGGGGGGGCGGCTACACCTTC. Protein sequence: CASSYSRGGGYTF.

This chain joins TRBV7-2 and TRBJ1-1; no clear D. CDR3 length: 14 amino acids. Trimming left V 0 bases short and J 4 bases short, with 9 bases between. Looked up from germline, CDR1 is SGHTA and CDR2 is FQGNSA. The CDR3 spells CASSLARGSTEAFF. The CDR3 DNA is TGTGCCAGCAGCTTAGCGCGGGGTTCCACTGAAGCTTTCTTT.

This clone was seen more than once but under ten times. The chain couples TRBV19 to TRBJ1-1; D is uncertain. Germline assignment: CDR1 LNHDA and CDR2 SQIVND (reference sequence). Trimming took 7 bases from V and 3 from J, leaving 9 bases between them. The CDR3 covers 12 residues. CDR3 coding DNA: TGTGCCAGTACTGGCTTTCACACTGAAGCTTTCTTT. It encodes CASTGFHTEAFF.

The chain joins TRBV10-3 to TRBJ1-3, with a tentative D call TRBD1 (5 bases). The V and J ends lost 6 bases and 4 bases respectively, with 10 bases between them. This CDR3 comprises 13 residues. Germline V lookup: CDR1 ENHRY, CDR2 SYGVKD. Here the CDR3 reads CAIRERQGNTIYF. In DNA, the CDR3 is TGTGCCATCAGGGAAAGACAGGGAAACACCATATATTTT.

This chain uses TRBV5-5 with TRBJ1-3; no clear D. The V end lost 3 bases, the J end lost 2 bases, and 3 bases lay between the germline ends. CDR1 and CDR2 from the germline V gene are SGHKS and YYEKEE (reference sequence). The CDR3 loop spans 12 amino acids. The CDR3 DNA reads as TGTGCCAGCAGCTCAACTGGAAACACCATATATTTT. This sequence encodes CASSSTGNTIYF.

The V call is TRBV5-1, the J call TRBJ2-3; 9 nucleotides match TRBD2. The CDR3 sequence is 18 residues long. Germline V gene data show CDR1 as SGHRS and CDR2 as YFSETQ. Germline trimming cut 0 bases from V and 4 bases from J; bases unmatched to any gene: 12. CDR3 nucleotides: TGCGCCAGCAGCTTGGGGTTTCGGGCGGGAGGGCAAGCAGATACGCAGTATTTT. It codes for CASSLGFRAGGQADTQYF.

The chain is built from TRBV10-2 and TRBJ2-2; TRBD1 agrees at 8 bases. Germline V gives CDR1 WSHSY, CDR2 SAAADI. Germline trimming cut 4 bases from V and 7 bases from J; bases unmatched to any gene: 14. The CDR3 totals 17 residues. The CDR3 DNA sequence: TGCGCCAGCAGTGCTCTTGTCCAGGGGGCTGTAATCGGGGAGCTGTTTTTT. It translates to CASSALVQGAVIGELFF.

The rearrangement uses TRBV29-1 and TRBJ2-5; D is perhaps TRBD1 (6 bases). V was shortened by 7 bases and J by 7 bases, with 16 bases between the two germline ends. The CDR3 totals 12 residues. CDR1 and CDR2 (germline): SQVTM, ANQGSEA. The CDR3: CSGGTRVGTQYF. The CDR3 region has the DNA TGCAGCGGGGGGACACGGGTTGGGACCCAGTACTTC.

The rearrangement joins TRBV6-5 to TRBJ2-7, with D possibly matching TRBD2 (6 bases). The CDR3 consists of 15 residues. The germline V and J ends were trimmed by 0 bases and 3 bases, with 12 bases remaining between them. Germline values: CDR1 MNHEY, CDR2 SVGAGI. The CDR3 DNA is TGTGCCAGCAGTTACTCGACTAGTTTGGGCTACGAGCAGTACTTC. Protein product: CASSYSTSLGYEQYF.

The gene calls are TRBV9 and TRBJ1-1; D gene unclear. The CDR3 loop spans 12 amino acids. CDR1 and CDR2 (germline): SGDLS, YYNGEE. V dropped 4 bases and J dropped 7 bases, with 11 bases sitting between them. The chain's CDR3 is CASSHAEGEAFF. CDR3 sequence (DNA): TGTGCCAGCAGCCACGCTGAGGGTGAAGCTTTCTTT.

The chain couples TRBV5-4 to TRBJ2-5; TRBD2 matches at 10 bases. The trim removed 0 bases at V and 5 bases at J, leaving 7 bases unmatched. Germline V lookup: CDR1 SGHNT, CDR2 YYREEE (reference sequence). CDR3 length: 16 amino acids. The CDR3 DNA reads as TGTGCCAGCAGCTTGGAAGCGGGGGGGCCGGCGGAGACCCAGTACTTC. Protein sequence: CASSLEAGGPAETQYF.

The chain combines TRBV6-5 with TRBJ2-7, with 10 bases fitting TRBD1. The CDR3 runs to 15 residues. J lost 3 bases, V lost 5 bases, and 7 bases had no gene match. Germline CDR1 and CDR2: MNHEY and SVGAGI. The CDR3 loop is CASSPDRGRIYEQYF. CDR3 nucleotides: TGTGCCAGCAGTCCCGACAGGGGGCGAATCTACGAGCAGTACTTC.

The chain combines TRBV13 with TRBJ1-2; no reliable D call. Germline assignment: CDR1 PRHDT and CDR2 FYEKMQ (reference sequence). The ends were cut back, 2 bases at V and 6 bases at J, with 7 bases in the middle. There are 12 residues in the CDR3. In DNA, the CDR3 is TGTGCCAGCAGCTTAAGCCAGGATGGCTACACCTTC. It yields the protein CASSLSQDGYTF. The complete variable domain, with remaining parts taken from reference TRBV13 and TRBJ1-2, reads AAGVIQSPRHLIKEKRETATLKCYPIPRHDTVYWYQQGPGQDPQFLISFYEKMQSDKGSIPDRFSAQQFSDYHSELNMSSLELGDSALYFCASSLSQDGYTFGSGTRLTVV.

This chain connects TRBV20-1 to TRBJ1-5; no reliable D call. This CDR3 spans 13 amino acids. The V end lost 3 bases, the J end lost 3 bases, and 9 bases lay between the germline ends. Germline values: CDR1 DFQATT, CDR2 SNEGSKA (reference sequence). This CDR3 is CSASRTVNQPQHF. CDR3 bases: TGCAGTGCTAGTAGGACGGTCAATCAGCCCCAGCATTTT.

The chain joins TRBV5-5 to TRBJ1-1, with D perhaps matching TRBD1 (5 bases). CDR1 is SGHKS and CDR2 is YYEKEE in the germline V gene (reference sequence). The CDR3 contains 18 residues. Trimming cost V 0 bases and J 1 base, with 19 bases left between them. The CDR3 DNA reads TGTGCCAGCAGCTTGGAGGGTGGGGCGAGGTGGACGAACACTGAAGCTTTCTTT. Residues: CASSLEGGARWTNTEAFF.

V and J are TRBV19 and TRBJ1-6; 8 positions agree with TRBD1. There are 19 residues in the CDR3. Germline lookup yields CDR1 LNHDA and CDR2 SQIVND (reference sequence). J was trimmed by 7 bases and V by 3 bases; bases with no gene match: 17. The CDR3 region is CASSIRKTGTGEQNSPLHF. DNA for the CDR3: TGTGCCAGTAGTATTCGGAAGACCGGGACAGGAGAACAAAATTCACCCCTCCACTTT.

This sequence joins TRBV12-3 or TRBV12-4 and TRBJ1-1; D is uncertain. V lost 0 bases to trimming and J lost 4 bases, with 6 bases between them. The CDR3 consists of 13 residues. The CDR3 spells CASSLAQTTEAFF. DNA of the CDR3: TGTGCCAGCAGTTTAGCACAGACCACTGAAGCTTTCTTT.

The rearrangement links TRBV5-6 to TRBJ2-7; 9 bases align to TRBD2. Trimming at V came to 1 base and at J to 7 bases, leaving 6 bases not matched to a gene. Germline assignment: CDR1 SGHDT and CDR2 YYEEEE. The CDR3 sequence is 14 residues long. DNA of the CDR3: TGTGCCAGCAGCTTGACGGGTAGCGGGAGAGAGCAGTACTTC. It specifies CASSLTGSGREQYF.

The rearrangement links TRBV29-1 to TRBJ1-2, with a weak D call TRBD1 (5 bases). V was clipped by 4 bases and J by 4 bases, with 10 bases between them. CDR1 SQVTM and CDR2 ANQGSEA come from the germline V gene. This CDR3 is 12 amino acids long. The CDR3 DNA reads TGCAGCGTTGCAGGGCAGCCCTATGGCTACACCTTC. Amino acid sequence: CSVAGQPYGYTF.

The chain has TRBV6-4 and TRBJ1-5, with a tentative D call TRBD1 (5 bases). The germline V gene encodes CDR1 MRHNA and CDR2 SNTAGT. The ends were cut back, 7 bases at V and 2 bases at J, with 24 bases in the middle. The CDR3 spans 18 residues. CDR3 loop: CASIPPMGTRSGNQPQHF. CDR3 DNA sequence: TGTGCCAGCATACCCCCCATGGGGACTAGGTCGGGCAATCAGCCCCAGCATTTT.

The chain links TRBV19 to TRBJ1-1; no clear D. V was shortened by 4 bases and J by 0 bases, with 12 bases between the two germline ends. This CDR3 region has 15 residues. Germline CDR1 LNHDA, CDR2 SQIVND (reference sequence). CDR3 loop: CASSSAAVVNTEAFF. CDR3 bases: TGTGCCAGTAGTAGCGCAGCGGTGGTGAACACTGAAGCTTTCTTT.

The rearrangement uses TRBV18 and TRBJ1-2; D may be TRBD1 (5 bases). CDR1 and CDR2 from the germline V gene are KGHSH and LQKENI. The CDR3 consists of 15 residues. V lost 4 bases and J lost 2, with 14 bases in between. The CDR3 region has the DNA TGTGCCAGCTCACGGGACCCCTCAGGGAACTATGGCTACACCTTC. As protein: CASSRDPSGNYGYTF.

The chain combines TRBV19 with TRBJ1-2; 9 bases fit TRBD1. The V gene's germline CDR1 is LNHDA and CDR2 SQIVND (reference sequence). J gave up 8 bases and V 7 bases, and 11 bases lay outside the gene matches. The CDR3 loop spans 14 amino acids. The CDR3 loop is CASTGDREVQGYTF. Written as DNA, the CDR3 is TGTGCCAGTACCGGGGACAGGGAGGTACAAGGCTACACCTTC.

The chain is built from TRBV7-2 and TRBJ1-4; D is unclear. This CDR3 region has 12 residues. Germline loops: CDR1 SGHTA, CDR2 FQGNSA. The V and J ends lost 1 base and 10 bases respectively, with 7 bases between them. The CDR3 sequence is CASSLDNGKLFF. CDR3 sequence (DNA): TGTGCCAGCAGCTTAGACAACGGAAAACTGTTTTTT.

This clone was recorded once. The chain carries TRBV5-1 and TRBJ2-3, with D possibly being TRBD2 (8 bases). Germline CDR1 reads SGHRS; CDR2 reads YFSETQ. Trimming removed 4 bases from V and 3 bases from J, with 12 bases in between. The CDR3 has 14 residues. The CDR3 spells CASSREGATDTQYF. The CDR3 bases are TGCGCCAGCAGCCGGGAGGGGGCGACAGATACGCAGTATTTT.

This sequence joins TRBV24-1 and TRBJ2-7; possibly TRBD2 for D (5 bases). Germline CDR1 KGHDR, CDR2 SFDVKD. The V end was cut by 5 bases, the J end by 2 bases, with 15 bases between. There are 15 residues in the CDR3. CDR3 sequence: CATSGGQSPPYEQYF. Here the CDR3 DNA reads TGTGCCACCAGTGGAGGGCAGAGTCCACCCTACGAGCAGTACTTC.

The V and J genes are TRBV24-1 and TRBJ2-7; D is uncertain. Germline values: CDR1 KGHDR, CDR2 SFDVKD. V was trimmed by 6 bases and J by 0 bases, leaving 8 bases between them. This CDR3 comprises 13 residues. In nucleotides, the CDR3 is TGTGCCACCAGTCGGGCAAGCTCCTACGAGCAGTACTTC. Residues: CATSRASSYEQYF.